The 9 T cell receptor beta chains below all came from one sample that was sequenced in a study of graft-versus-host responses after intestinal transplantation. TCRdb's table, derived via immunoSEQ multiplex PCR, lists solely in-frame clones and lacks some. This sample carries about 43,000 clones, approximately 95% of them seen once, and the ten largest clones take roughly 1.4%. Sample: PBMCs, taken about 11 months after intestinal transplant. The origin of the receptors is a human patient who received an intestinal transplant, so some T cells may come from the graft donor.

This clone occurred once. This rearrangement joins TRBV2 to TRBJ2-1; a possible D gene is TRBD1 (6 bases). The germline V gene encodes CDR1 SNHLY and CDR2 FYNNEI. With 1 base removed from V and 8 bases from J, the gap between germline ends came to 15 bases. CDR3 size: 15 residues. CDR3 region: CASSEEGVSRDEQFF. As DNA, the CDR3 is TGTGCCAGCAGTGAAGAGGGGGTCTCACGGGATGAGCAGTTCTTC.

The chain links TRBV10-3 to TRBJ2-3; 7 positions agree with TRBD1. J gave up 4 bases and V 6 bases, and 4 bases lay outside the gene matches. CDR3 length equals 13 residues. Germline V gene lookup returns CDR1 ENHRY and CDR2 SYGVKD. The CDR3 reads CAISQTGADTQYF. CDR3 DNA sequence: TGTGCCATCAGCCAAACAGGGGCAGATACGCAGTATTTT.

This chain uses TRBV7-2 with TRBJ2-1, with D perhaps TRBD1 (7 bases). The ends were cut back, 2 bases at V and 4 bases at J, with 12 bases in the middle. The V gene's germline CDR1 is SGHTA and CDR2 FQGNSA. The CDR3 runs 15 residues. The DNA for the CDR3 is TGTGCCAGCAGCTTACAGGGGGGCTGGTACAATGAGCAGTTCTTC. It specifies CASSLQGGWYNEQFF.

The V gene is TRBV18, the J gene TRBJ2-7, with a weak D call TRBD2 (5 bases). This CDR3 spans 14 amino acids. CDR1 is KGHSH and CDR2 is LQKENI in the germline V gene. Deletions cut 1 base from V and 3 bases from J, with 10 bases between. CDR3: CASSPLYSDYEQYF. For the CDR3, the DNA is TGTGCCAGCTCACCACTCTATAGCGACTACGAGCAGTACTTC.

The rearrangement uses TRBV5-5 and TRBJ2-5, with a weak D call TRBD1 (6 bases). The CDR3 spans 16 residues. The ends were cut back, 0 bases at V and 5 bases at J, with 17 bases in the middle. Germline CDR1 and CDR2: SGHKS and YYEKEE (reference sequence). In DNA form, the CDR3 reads TGTGCCAGCAGCTTGGCTGAGGGGGTCGGCGAGGAGACCCAGTACTTC. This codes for CASSLAEGVGEETQYF.

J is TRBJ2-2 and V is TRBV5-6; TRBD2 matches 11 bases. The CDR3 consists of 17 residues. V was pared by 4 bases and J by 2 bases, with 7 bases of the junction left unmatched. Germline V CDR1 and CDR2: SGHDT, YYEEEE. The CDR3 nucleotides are TGTGCCAGCAGCAAAACGGGACTAGCGGATAACACCGGGGAGCTGTTTTTT. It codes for CASSKTGLADNTGELFF.

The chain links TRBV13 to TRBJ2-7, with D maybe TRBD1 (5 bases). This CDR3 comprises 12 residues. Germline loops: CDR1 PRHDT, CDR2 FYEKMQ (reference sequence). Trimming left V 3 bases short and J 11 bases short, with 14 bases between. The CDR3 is CASSLVGPTKYF. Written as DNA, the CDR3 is TGTGCCAGCAGCTTGGTGGGGCCTACGAAGTACTTC.

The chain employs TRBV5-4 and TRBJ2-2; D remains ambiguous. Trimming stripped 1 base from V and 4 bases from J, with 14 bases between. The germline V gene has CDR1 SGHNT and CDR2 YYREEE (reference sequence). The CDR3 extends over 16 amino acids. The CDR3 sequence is CASSLPPQTATGELFF. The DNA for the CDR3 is TGTGCCAGCAGCTTGCCCCCTCAAACCGCCACCGGGGAGCTGTTTTTT.

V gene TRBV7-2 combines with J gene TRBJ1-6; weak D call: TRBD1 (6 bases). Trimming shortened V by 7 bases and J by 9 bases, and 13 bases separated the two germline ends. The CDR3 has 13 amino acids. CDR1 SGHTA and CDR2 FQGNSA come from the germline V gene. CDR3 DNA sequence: TGTGCCAGCACCGATATGGGGGCTTCACCCCTCCACTTT. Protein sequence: CASTDMGASPLHF. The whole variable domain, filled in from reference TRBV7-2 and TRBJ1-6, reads GAGVSQSPSNKVTEKGKDVELRCDPISGHTALYWYRQSLGQGLEFLIYFQGNSAPDKSGLPSDRFSAERTGGSVSTLTIQRTQQEDSAVYLCASTDMGASPLHFGNGTRLTVT.